These 5 T cell receptor delta chains were sequenced from one sample in a study of γδ T cells in repeated Plasmodium falciparum infection. Vgamma9/Vdelta2+ and Vdelta2-negative gammadelta T cells were flow-sorted from PBMC for bulk sequencing. TCRdb redid clone calling on the multiplex PCR reads using CATT. The table lists about 57,000 delta-chain clones, roughly 1.8% of them singletons. Input material: gamma-delta T cells from blood. These receptors came from a pool of human donors (malaria-infected and uninfected, not separated).

This clone was found many times. TCRdb assigns this DNA the protein of a much larger clone, which departs from its translation at residue 6; this likely reflects a read error, and the protein shown comes from translating the DNA. The chain employs TRDV1 and TRDJ1; D perhaps matches TRDD2 (6 bases). TCRdb supplies no J gene; here it was assigned by aligning the nucleotide sequence to germline. The germline gives CDR1 TSWWSYY, CDR2 QGS. Trimming stripped 2 bases from V and 10 bases from J, with 29 bases between. The CDR3 sequence is 18 residues long. The CDR3 here is CALGEGCEHGLPPGRLIF. CDR3 nucleotide sequence: TGTGCTCTTGGGGAAGGATGTGAGCATGGCCTTCCGCCTGGGCGACTCATCTTT.

This clone was detected only a few times. Translating this DNA gives a protein that differs at residue 14 from the TCRdb one, which belongs to a much larger clone; a read error is likely, and the protein shown is this translation. This chain links TRDV2 with TRDJ3, with TRDD3 matching over 9 bases. TCRdb gives no J gene; it was assigned here by matching the DNA to germline. The CDR3 totals 19 residues. Germline assignment: CDR1 GEAIGNYY and CDR2 EKD. CDR3 sequence reads: CACDTADWGSSWDPRQMFF. The CDR3 nucleotides are TGTGCCTGTGACACCGCGGACTGGGGGAGCTCCTGGGACCCCCGACAGATGTTTTTC.

This clone was detected a few times. Translating this DNA gives a protein that differs at residue 21 from the TCRdb one, which belongs to a much larger clone; a read error is likely, and the protein shown is this translation. The V gene reported is TRDV1; the J gene is uncalled; the table gives TRDD3 as D, unverified against the DNA. The germline CDR1 and CDR2 sequences are TSWWSYY and QGS. This CDR3 is built from 23 residues. CDR3 DNA sequence: TGTGCTCTTGGGAAGGTCCCCTACTCTTTCTTCCTGGGGGATACGAGGGGGACCGATAAATTCATCTTT. Its protein product is CALGKVPYSFFLGDTRGTDKFIF.

This clone was seen only a few times. The rearrangement uses TRDV1 and TRDJ1; 12 bases fit TRDD3. Here the J gene was assigned by germline matching of the DNA, as TCRdb has none. V shed 2 bases, J shed 3 bases, and the junction held 25 bases outside the gene matches. The CDR3 consists of 23 residues. Germline CDR1 TSWWSYY, CDR2 QGS. CDR3 amino acids: CALGEGSYRGRGTGGYLPDKLIF. CDR3 sequence (DNA): TGTGCTCTTGGGGAAGGTTCCTACCGAGGTAGGGGTACTGGGGGATACCTGCCCGATAAACTCATCTTT.

For this clone: A read error likely explains why the TCRdb protein, taken from a much larger clone, differs from this DNA's translation at residue 14; the protein shown is translated from the DNA. As DNA, the CDR3 is TGTGCTCTTGGGGGACTTACTGGGGACCCTGGGGATAAACCCATCTTT. Encoded protein: CALGGLTGDPGDKPIF. The V gene call reads TRDV1; no J gene was called; the table's D call, TRDD3, has no DNA check behind it. Germline loops: CDR1 TSWWSYY, CDR2 QGS. There are 16 residues in the CDR3.